The entry below gives a single TCR beta chain sequence along with its context. Its antigen remains undetermined. No much larger clone exists at a distance of one base, and base qualities are not known. The junction shows trimming of 4 bases on V and 2 bases on J, and the gene matches do not reach 8 bases of it. From a lookup of the germline V gene, CDR1 and CDR2 are SGHRS and YFSETQ. The CDR3 sequence holds 17 residues, the cysteine and phenylalanine included. Here the CDR3 DNA is all that survives: 51 bases in frame from base 1. The cohort was made up of 666 healthy bone marrow donors. At the time of sampling, all cohort members were nominally healthy, though unrecorded immune exposures were likely present. The donor tested CMV seronegative, placing the donor among the 350 or so seronegative members of the cohort. A peripheral blood sample was provided by each donor, and peripheral blood mononuclear cells were used for TCR beta sequencing. Genomic DNA was extracted from the blood cell samples with the Qiagen DNeasy Blood Extraction Kit.

The protocol used for the library was the immunoSEQ multiplex PCR assay. For the multiplex PCR, a mixture combining 60 forward primers for TCR Vbeta segments and 13 reverse primers for TCR Jbeta segments was used. The CDR3 region of rearranged TCR beta genes was amplified from genomic DNA by a multiplex PCR assay. The Illumina HiSeq System was used to sequence the amplified TCR beta libraries as 87-base-pair reads. Turning to the authors' computational methods: Across the 670 or so repertoires, a later analysis counted 80 million or so unique TCR beta chains, roughly 11 million of which were shared by at least two donors. A nearest-neighbor algorithm error-corrected the raw reads and collapsed the reads into unique sequences, merging closely related sequences to remove PCR and sequencing errors. Alignment of CDR3 sequences to IMGT reference sequences was used to assign V, D and J gene segments. Each retained sequence needed at least a six-nucleotide match to both a V gene segment and a J gene segment. A rearrangement was called productive if the CDR3 had no stop codons and remained in frame with V and J, and every other rearrangement was called non-productive. CDR3 was defined by IMGT convention, running from the second conserved V-encoded cysteine to the conserved J-encoded phenylalanine. The earlier analysis of some 600 of the donors excluded sequences that lacked an unambiguous match to a single V gene segment. An earlier analysis of a few hundred of the donors classified V segments as functional when productive rearrangements were above 56.7% and as segregating when the standard deviation between donors was above 5%. To diagnose cytomegalovirus status from the catalog of TCR beta chain sequences, a statistical classification framework was built. A later analysis assigned V and J genes by comparing TCR nucleotide sequences with IMGT/GENE-DB human TR gene sequences. In a later analysis, CDR3 sequences and most-parsimonious VDJ recombination scenarios were assigned using the TCRdist pipeline. A later analysis defined each TCR beta chain by its CDR3 amino acid sequence plus V-gene family, and excluded reads lacking a unique V-gene family. To address suspected cross-contamination and a sequencing artifact, a later analysis removed approximately 590 highly shared, low-generation-probability nucleotide sequences. In a later analysis, a clonal expansion index for each public chain was calculated from normalized within-repertoire ranks of inferred template counts. A later analysis computed generation probabilities with a VDJ recombination model fitted to out-of-frame rearrangements, and checked the results against IGoR. Hypergeometric tests were used in a later analysis to score TCR-TCR, TCR-HLA and TCR-CMV co-occurrence, with a repertoire-size bias correction applied to the TCR pairs. In a later analysis, false discovery rates were estimated by permuting HLA or CMV assignments 20 times. In a later analysis, co-occurring TCRs were grouped using DBSCAN, and TCRdist sequence similarity was added for clustering within HLA-allele-positive subsets. Repertoires with fewer than 30,000 or more than 120,000 public chains were left out of co-occurrence clustering, as were roughly five repertoires with anomalous nucleotide sharing. TCRdb limited this immuneACCESS table to in-frame rearrangements with V and J called. A share of clones is missing; checked studies link under half to unresolved V genes, and the rest is unexplained. V and J calls and clone size are copied from that table; D and trimming were computed from the DNA. The sample table shows approximately 150,000 clones, and approximately 68% are seen once. The ten largest account for 2% to 2.5% of the sample.

The sample comes from a study of cytomegalovirus exposure and HLA in healthy donors (dated by TCRdb to about 2017). About the full investigation: An earlier analysis of roughly 610 of the donors reported 276 Gb of sequence data and approximately 120 million unique TCR beta sequences obtained from approximately 180 million T cells. In an earlier analysis of 587 of the donors, high-throughput TCR beta sequencing was used to judge whether each TCR beta V gene segment behaved as functional or pseudogenic. A later genetic analysis took genome-wide SNP genotypes for about three fifths of the 666 donors and used that subset as a discovery cohort. A later analysis re-analyzed previously published TCR beta repertoires from 550 to 700 donors and added high-resolution HLA genotyping to study TCR occurrence patterns. Roughly 300 gigabases of sequencing data and tens of millions of unique TCR sequences were included in an early release covering 550 to 800 HLA-typed donors. Every repertoire in the discovery cohort had been generated on one and the same sequencing platform. Of the 350 to 400 genotyped donors, approximately 83% fell in the genetic ancestry cluster associated with self-reported Caucasian donors. The aim of the study was to test whether cataloging public T cell receptors could identify signatures of past pathogen exposure. Typing coverage varied by locus: 629-630 donors for A, B, C, DRB1 and DQB1; approximately 520 for DQA1; nearly 610 for DPA1; 450 to 480 for DPB1. Donor age, sex, ethnicity and CMV serostatus were compiled alongside the repertoire data. The study combined high-throughput TCR immunosequencing, statistical association of individual TCRs with disease status, and machine learning to predict cytomegalovirus infection status. Besides the first cohort of around 670 subjects, a separate validation cohort made up of some 110 different subjects was used. In the later analysis, no new phenotypic data were used to find candidate immune exposures; instead, reliance was placed on TCR beta sequences and their occurrence across donors. HLA typing included class I and class II loci at four-digit resolution. Across approximately 400 genotyped donors of the cohort, an average of about 240,000 unique TCR beta nucleotide sequences per donor were sequenced, and 15% to 20% of those sequences were non-productive. A handful of DR-DQ haplotypes were handled as single units for association and clustering because linkage in the cohort was strong. The study profiled the T cell repertoires of around 700 subjects by immunosequencing and related them to cytomegalovirus serostatus.

Overall results and qualifications from the work: Strong co-occurrence of HLA alleles, especially DR and DQ, made assigning TCR associations to individual alleles difficult. A cluster of highly shared sequence variants was judged likely to represent a technical artifact of the sequencing pipeline. In a later analysis, the rate of TCR association differed among HLA loci, with DRB1 alleles having the most associated TCRs and HLA-C alleles having the fewest. Most TCR sequences were seen in very few donors, while some public TCRs were found in many individuals. In vitro tests confirmed that a few of the cytomegalovirus-associated TCR beta chains recognize cytomegalovirus antigens. Compared with the roughly 720-donor mean, donors in an Asian-associated ancestry cluster had fewer N-insertions in productive TCRs, according to a later genetic analysis. In an earlier analysis of some 550 of the donors, most TCR beta V segments were observed in productive rearrangements about 87% or about 30% of the time, broadly matching IMGT annotations. A later analysis associated about 16,000 TCR beta sequences with specific HLA alleles at a false discovery rate of 0.05. A later analysis reported that several top co-occurrence clusters appeared linked to parvovirus B19, influenza, CMV and Epstein-Barr virus. In this cohort, only TCR beta chains were sequenced, and detectable features were limited by the absence of alpha or paired-chain data. V-gene and J-gene trimming of TCR beta chains was associated with a missense DCLRE1C variant in a later genetic analysis, and the association was replicated in an independent cohort. A later analysis found that most CMV-associated TCR beta chains appeared HLA-restricted, with HLA associations seemingly driven largely by CMV exposure. Some IMGT-functional V segments, including TRBV6-2 and TRBV6-3, could not be told apart with the 87-base-pair reads, so those segments were excluded. The only immune exposure information available for the cohort was CMV serostatus. Cytomegalovirus status was reported to be diagnosed by the classifier with high specificity and sensitivity in both the original and validation cohorts. The study gave a list of 150 to 200 TCR beta chains associated with cytomegalovirus. A further reported finding was that TCR beta sequences accurately predicted the HLA-A and HLA-B alleles for most subjects in the first cohort. The authors suggested that the approach could potentially be generalized to other disease states and immunological phenotypes. Because counts were too low, approximately 18 rarely observed V segments, including chromosome 9 orphons, were excluded from the earlier analysis of some 540 of the donors. Sequencing depth was assumed to be roughly uniform across donors in the presence/absence analyses, though that assumption may not hold. In a later analysis, HLA-associated TCR beta chains showed more clonal expansion and lower generation probabilities than non-associated chains that were equally common. Linkage disequilibrium might explain the correlated functional status among segregating V segments, but an unknown experimental factor could not be ruled out. Because some donors lacked HLA typing at each locus, the association tests relied only on the typed subset.

The specimen sequenced was PBMCs. This sequence was found in a middle-aged man in good health and CMV-seronegative. The V and J segments used are TRBV5-1 and TRBJ2-7; TRBD2 fits 14 bases in the junction. CDR3 sequence: CASSPRTSGGSPYEQYF. The sequenced DNA: TGCGCCAGCAGCCCCCGGACTAGCGGGGGGTCCCCCTACGAGCAGTACTTC. The reference TRBV5-1 and TRBJ2-7 proteins fill in what lies around the CDR3, so the full variable domain reads KAGVTQTPRYLIKTRGQQVTLSCSPISGHRSVSWYQQTPGQGLQFLFEYFSETQRNKGNFPGRFSGRQFSNSRSEMNVSTLELGDSALYLCASSPRTSGGSPYEQYFGPGTRLTVT.